Detailed here is one TCR beta chain. The data originate from a study of T cell changes during pregnancy in multiple sclerosis. Between the trimmed V and J ends, which lost 7 bases and 0 bases, there was a span of 13 bases. The CDR3 loop spans 14 amino acids. The germline gives CDR1 SGHTS, CDR2 YDEGEE. TCRdb's copy holds only in-frame clones and misses some; the assay was immunoSEQ multiplex PCR. The sample records about 92,000 clones, 92% being singletons. The J gene is TRBJ1-2, the V gene TRBV5-8; a possible D gene is TRBD1 (6 bases). This specimen was peripheral blood, taken in the first trimester of pregnancy. The TCR comes from a female donor with multiple sclerosis, enrolled in a pregnancy study. CDR3 loop: CASRGGQPNYGYTF. For the CDR3, the DNA is TGTGCCAGCCGCGGGGGCCAACCTAACTATGGCTACACCTTC.